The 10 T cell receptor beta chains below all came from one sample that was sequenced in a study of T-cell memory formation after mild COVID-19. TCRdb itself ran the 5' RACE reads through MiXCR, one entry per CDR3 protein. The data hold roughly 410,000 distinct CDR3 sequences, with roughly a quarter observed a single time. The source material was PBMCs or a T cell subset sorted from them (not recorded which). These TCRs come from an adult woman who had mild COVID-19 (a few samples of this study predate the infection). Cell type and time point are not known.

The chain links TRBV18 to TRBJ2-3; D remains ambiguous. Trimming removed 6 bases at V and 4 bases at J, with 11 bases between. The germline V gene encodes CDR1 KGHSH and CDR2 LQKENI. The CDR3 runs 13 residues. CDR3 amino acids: CASSPLASDTQYF. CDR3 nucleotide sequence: TGTGCCAGCTCCCCTTTGGCGTCAGATACGCAGTATTTT.

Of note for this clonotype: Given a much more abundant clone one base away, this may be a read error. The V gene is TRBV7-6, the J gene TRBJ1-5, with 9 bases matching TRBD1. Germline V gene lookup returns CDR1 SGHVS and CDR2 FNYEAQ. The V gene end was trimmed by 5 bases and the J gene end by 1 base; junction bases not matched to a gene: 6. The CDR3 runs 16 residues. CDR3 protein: CASSPGTGTSNQPQHF. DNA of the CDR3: TGTGCCAGCAGCCCCGGGACAGGGACGAGCAATCAGCCCCAGCATTTT.

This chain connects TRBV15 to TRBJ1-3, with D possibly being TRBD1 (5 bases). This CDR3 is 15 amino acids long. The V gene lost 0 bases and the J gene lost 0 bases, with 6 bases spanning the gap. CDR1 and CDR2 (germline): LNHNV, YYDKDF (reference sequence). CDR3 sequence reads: CATSRETASGNTIYF. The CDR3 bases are TGTGCCACCAGCAGAGAGACAGCCTCTGGAAACACCATATATTTT.

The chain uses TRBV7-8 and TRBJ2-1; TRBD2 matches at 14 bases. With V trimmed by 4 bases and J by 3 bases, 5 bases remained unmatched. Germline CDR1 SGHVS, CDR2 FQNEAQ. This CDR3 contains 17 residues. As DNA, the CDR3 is TGTGCCAGCAGCTCCGGGACTAGCGGGGGAGACTACAATGAGCAGTTCTTC. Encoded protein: CASSSGTSGGDYNEQFF.

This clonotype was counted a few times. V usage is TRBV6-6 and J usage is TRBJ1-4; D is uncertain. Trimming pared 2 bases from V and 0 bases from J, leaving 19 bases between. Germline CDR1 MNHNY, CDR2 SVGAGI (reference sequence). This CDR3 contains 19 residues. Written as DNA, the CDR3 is TGTGCCAGCAGTTACCATGCCAGAAGGCGGTCGGCAACTAATGAAAAACTGTTTTTT. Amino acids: CASSYHARRRSATNEKLFF.

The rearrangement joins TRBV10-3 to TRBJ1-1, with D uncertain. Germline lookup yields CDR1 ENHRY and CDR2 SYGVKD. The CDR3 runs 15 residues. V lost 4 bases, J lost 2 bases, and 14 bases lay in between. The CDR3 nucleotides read TGTGCCATCAGTGCTAGGAGTGGCACTAACACTGAAGCTTTCTTT. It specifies CAISARSGTNTEAFF.

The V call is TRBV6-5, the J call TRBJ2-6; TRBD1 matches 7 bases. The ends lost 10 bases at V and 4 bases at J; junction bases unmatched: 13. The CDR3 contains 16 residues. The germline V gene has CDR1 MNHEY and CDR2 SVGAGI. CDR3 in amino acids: CATIRDSPLGANVLTF. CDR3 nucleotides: TGTGCCACTATCCGGGACAGTCCCCTCGGGGCCAACGTCCTGACTTTC.

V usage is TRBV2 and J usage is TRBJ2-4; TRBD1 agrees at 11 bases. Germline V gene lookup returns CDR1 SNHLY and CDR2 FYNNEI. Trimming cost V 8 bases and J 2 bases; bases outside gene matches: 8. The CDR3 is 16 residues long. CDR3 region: CASRTRTGGSKNIQYF. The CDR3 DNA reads TGTGCCAGCCGCACCCGGACAGGGGGCTCCAAAAACATTCAGTACTTC.

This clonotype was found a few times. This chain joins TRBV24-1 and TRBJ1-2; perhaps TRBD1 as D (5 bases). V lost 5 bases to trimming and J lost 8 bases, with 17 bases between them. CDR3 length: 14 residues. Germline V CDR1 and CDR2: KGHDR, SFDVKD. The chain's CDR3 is CATSGNLDTIGYTF. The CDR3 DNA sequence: TGTGCCACCAGTGGGAACTTGGACACTATCGGCTACACCTTC.

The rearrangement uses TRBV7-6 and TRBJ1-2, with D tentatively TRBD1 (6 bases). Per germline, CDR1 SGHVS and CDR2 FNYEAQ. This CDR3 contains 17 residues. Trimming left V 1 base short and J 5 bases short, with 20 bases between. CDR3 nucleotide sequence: TGTGCCAGCAGCTTAGGGGATTGGACAGCCGATGGGTATGGCTACACCTTC. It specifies CASSLGDWTADGYGYTF.